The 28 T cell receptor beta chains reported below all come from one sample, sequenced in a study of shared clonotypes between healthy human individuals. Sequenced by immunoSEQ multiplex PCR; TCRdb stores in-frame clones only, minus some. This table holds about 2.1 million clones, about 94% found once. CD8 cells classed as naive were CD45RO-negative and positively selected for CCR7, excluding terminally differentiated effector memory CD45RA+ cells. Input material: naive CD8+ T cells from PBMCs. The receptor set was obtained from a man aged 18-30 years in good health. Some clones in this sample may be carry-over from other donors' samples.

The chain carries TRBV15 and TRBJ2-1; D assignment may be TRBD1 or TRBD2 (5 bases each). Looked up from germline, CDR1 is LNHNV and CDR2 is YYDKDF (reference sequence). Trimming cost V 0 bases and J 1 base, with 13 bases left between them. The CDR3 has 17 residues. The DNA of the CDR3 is TGTGCCACCAGCAGAGATGTGGGGGTCTCTTCCTACAATGAGCAGTTCTTC. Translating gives CATSRDVGVSSYNEQFF.

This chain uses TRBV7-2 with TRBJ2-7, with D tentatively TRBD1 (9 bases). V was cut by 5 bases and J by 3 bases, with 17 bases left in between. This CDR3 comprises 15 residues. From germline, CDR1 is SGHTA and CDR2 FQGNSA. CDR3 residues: CASSERGTGNYEQYF. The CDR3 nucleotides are TGTGCCAGCAGCGAGCGGGGGACAGGGAACTACGAGCAGTACTTC.

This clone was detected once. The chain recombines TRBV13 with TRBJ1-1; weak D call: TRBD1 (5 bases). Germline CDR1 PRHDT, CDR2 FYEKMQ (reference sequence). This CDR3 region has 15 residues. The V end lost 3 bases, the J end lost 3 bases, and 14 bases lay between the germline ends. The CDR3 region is CASSFYGQGYTEAFF. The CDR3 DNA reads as TGTGCCAGCAGCTTCTACGGGCAGGGCTACACTGAAGCTTTCTTT.

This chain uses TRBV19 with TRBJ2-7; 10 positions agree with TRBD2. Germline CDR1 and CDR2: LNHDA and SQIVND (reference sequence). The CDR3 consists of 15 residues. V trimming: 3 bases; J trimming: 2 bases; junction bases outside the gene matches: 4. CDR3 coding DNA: TGTGCCAGTAGTATGGCACTAGCGGGGACCTACGAGCAGTACTTC. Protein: CASSMALAGTYEQYF.

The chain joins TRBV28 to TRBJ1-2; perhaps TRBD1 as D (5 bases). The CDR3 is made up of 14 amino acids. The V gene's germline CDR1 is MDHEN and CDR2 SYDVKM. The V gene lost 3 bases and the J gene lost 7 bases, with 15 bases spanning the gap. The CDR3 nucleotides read TGTGCCAGCAGTTTCTCCGGACAACTTCGTGGCTACACCTTC. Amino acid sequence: CASSFSGQLRGYTF.

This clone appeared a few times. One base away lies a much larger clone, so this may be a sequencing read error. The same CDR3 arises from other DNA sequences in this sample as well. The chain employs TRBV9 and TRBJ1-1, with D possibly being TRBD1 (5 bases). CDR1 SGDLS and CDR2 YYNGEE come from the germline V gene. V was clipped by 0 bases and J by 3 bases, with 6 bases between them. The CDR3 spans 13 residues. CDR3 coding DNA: TGTGCCAGCAGCGTAGCGGGGGACACTGAAGCTTTCTTT. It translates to CASSVAGDTEAFF.

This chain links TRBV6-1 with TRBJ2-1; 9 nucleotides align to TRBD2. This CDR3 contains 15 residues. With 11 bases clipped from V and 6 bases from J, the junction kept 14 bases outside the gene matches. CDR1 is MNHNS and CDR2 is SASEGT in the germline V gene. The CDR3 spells CAHDSGTSFVNEQFF. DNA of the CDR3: TGTGCCCATGATTCCGGGACTAGCTTCGTCAATGAGCAGTTCTTC.

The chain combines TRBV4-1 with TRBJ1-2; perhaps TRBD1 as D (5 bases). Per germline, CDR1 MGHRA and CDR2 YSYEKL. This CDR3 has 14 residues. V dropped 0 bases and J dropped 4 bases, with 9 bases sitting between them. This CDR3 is CASSQDQGRYGYTF. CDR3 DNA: TGCGCCAGCAGCCAAGATCAGGGCCGCTATGGCTACACCTTC.

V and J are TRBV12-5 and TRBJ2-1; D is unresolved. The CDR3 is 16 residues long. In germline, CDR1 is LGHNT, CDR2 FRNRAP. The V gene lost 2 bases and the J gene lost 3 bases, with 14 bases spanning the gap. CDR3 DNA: TGTGCTAGTGGTTTGACCCGAGCCAGTAACTACAATGAGCAGTTCTTC. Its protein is CASGLTRASNYNEQFF. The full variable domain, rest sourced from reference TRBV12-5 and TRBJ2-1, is DARVTQTPRHKVTEMGQEVTMRCQPILGHNTVFWYRQTMMQGLELLAYFRNRAPLDDSGMPKDRFSAEMPDATLATLKIQPSEPRDSAVYFCASGLTRASNYNEQFFGPGTRLTVL.

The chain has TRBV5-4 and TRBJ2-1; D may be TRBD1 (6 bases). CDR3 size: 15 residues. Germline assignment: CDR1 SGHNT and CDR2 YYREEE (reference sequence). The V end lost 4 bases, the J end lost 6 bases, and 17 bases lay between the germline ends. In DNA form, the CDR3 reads TGTGCCAGCAGCGACCAGGGGCAACGATTCAATGAGCAGTTCTTC. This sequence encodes CASSDQGQRFNEQFF.

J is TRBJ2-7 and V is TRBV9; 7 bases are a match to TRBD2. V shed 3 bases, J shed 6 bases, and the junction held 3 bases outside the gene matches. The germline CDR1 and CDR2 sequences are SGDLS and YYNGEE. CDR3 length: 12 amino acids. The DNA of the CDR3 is TGTGCCAGCAGCGAGGGGAGGGGCGAGCAGTACTTC. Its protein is CASSEGRGEQYF.

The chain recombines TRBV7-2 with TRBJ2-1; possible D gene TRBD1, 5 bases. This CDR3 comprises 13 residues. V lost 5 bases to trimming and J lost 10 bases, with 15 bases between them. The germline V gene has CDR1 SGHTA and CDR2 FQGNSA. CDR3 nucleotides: TGTGCCAGCAGCCTCGGGTTGGGGCCCGAGCAGTTCTTC. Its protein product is CASSLGLGPEQFF.

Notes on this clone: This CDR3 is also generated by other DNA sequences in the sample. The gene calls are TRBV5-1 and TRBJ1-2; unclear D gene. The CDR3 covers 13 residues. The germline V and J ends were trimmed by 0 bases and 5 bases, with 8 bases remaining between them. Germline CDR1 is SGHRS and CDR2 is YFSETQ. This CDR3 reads CASSLGTAYGYTF. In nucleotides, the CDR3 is TGCGCCAGCAGCTTGGGGACGGCGTATGGCTACACCTTC. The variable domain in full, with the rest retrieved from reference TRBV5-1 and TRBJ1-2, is KAGVTQTPRYLIKTRGQQVTLSCSPISGHRSVSWYQQTPGQGLQFLFEYFSETQRNKGNFPGRFSGRQFSNSRSEMNVSTLELGDSALYLCASSLGTAYGYTFGSGTRLTVV.

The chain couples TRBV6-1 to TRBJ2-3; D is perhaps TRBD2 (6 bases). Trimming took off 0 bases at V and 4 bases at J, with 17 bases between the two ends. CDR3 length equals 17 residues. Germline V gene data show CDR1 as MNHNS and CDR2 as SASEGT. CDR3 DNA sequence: TGTGCCAGCAGTGAAGCGCTTGGTCGGGGGTTCGCAGATACGCAGTATTTT. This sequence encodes CASSEALGRGFADTQYF.

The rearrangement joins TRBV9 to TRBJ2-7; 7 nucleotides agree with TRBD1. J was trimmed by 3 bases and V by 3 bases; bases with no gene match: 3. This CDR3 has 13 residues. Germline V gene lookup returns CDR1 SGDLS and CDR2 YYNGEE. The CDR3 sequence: CASSDGQDYEQYF. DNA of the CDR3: TGTGCCAGCAGCGACGGACAGGACTACGAGCAGTACTTC.

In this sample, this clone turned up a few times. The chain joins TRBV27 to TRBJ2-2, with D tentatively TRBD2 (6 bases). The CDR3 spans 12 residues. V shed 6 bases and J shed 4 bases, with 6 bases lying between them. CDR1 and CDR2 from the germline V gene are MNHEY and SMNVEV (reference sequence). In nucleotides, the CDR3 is TGTGCCAGCAGGGGGGGCACCGGGGAGCTGTTTTTT. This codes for CASRGGTGELFF.

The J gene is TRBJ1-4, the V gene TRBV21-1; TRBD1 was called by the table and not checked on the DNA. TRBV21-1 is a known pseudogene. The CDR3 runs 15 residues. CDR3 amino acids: CASHPRGTPNEKLFF. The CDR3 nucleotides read TGTGCCAGCCACCCCAGGGGGACGCCTAATGAAAAACTGTTTTTT.

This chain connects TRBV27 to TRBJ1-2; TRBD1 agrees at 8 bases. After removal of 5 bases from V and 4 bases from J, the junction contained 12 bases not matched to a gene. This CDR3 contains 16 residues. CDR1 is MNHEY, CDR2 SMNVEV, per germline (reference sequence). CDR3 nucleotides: TGTGCCAGCAGTCCAAGTCAGGGGGCGATGGTCTATGGCTACACCTTC. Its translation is CASSPSQGAMVYGYTF.

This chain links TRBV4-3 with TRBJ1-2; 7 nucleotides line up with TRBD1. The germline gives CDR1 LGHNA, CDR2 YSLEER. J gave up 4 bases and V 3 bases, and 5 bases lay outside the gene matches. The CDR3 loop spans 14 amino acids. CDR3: CASSQVGQIYGYTF. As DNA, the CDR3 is TGCGCCAGCAGCCAGGTGGGACAGATCTATGGCTACACCTTC.

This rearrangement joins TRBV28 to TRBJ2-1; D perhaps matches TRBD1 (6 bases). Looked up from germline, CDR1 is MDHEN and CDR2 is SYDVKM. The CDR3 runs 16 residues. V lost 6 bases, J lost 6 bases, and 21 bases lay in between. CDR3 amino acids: CASRPGVGGFGNEQFF. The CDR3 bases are TGTGCCAGCAGACCAGGGGTAGGGGGATTTGGCAATGAGCAGTTCTTC.

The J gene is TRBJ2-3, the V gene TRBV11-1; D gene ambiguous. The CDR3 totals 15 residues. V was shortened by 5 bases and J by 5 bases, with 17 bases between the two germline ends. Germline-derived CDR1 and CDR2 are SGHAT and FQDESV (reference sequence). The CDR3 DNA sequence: TGTGCCAGCAGCCACCGTGTCAGGCCTGGAGATACGCAGTATTTT. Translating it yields CASSHRVRPGDTQYF.

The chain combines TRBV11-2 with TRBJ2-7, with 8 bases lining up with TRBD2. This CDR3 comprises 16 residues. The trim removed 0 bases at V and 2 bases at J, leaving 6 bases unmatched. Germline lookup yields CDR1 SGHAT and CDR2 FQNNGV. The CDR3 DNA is TGTGCCAGCAGCTTAGAAGCTAGCGGGTCTACCTACGAGCAGTACTTC. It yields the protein CASSLEASGSTYEQYF. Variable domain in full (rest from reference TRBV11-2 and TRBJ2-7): EAGVAQSPRYKIIEKRQSVAFWCNPISGHATLYWYQQILGQGPKLLIQFQNNGVVDDSQLPKDRFSAERLKGVDSTLKIQPAKLEDSAVYLCASSLEASGSTYEQYFGPGTRLTVT.

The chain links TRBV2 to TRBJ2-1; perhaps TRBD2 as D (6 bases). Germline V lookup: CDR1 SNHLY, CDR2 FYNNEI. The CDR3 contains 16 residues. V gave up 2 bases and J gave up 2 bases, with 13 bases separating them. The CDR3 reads CASSELWDSTYNEQFF. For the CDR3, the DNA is TGTGCCAGCAGTGAATTATGGGACTCCACCTACAATGAGCAGTTCTTC.

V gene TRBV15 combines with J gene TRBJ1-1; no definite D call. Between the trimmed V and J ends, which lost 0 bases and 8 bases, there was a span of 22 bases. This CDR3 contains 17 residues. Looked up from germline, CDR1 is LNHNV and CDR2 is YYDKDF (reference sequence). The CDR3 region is CATSRDFSGRGLYEAFF. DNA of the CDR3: TGTGCCACCAGCAGAGATTTCTCAGGTCGGGGTTTGTACGAAGCTTTCTTT.

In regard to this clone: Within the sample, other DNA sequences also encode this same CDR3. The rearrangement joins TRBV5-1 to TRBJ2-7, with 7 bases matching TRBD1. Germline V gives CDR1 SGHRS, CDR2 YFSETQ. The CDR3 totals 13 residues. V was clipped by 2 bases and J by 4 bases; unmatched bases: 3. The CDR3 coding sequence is TGCGCCAGCAGCTTACGACAGGGTTACGAGCAGTACTTC. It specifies CASSLRQGYEQYF.

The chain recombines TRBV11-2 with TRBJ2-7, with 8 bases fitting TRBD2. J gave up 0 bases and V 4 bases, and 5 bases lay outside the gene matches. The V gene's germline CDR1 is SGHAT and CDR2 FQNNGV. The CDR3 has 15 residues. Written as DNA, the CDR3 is TGTGCCAGCAGCTCCACTAGCGGCAGCTCCTACGAGCAGTACTTC. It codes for CASSSTSGSSYEQYF.

CDR3 DNA: TGTGCCAGCAGCCCCACGACAGGGGGCGCTTCCCACGAGCAGTACTTC. Protein: CASSPTTGGASHEQYF. The V gene is TRBV13, the J gene TRBJ2-7, with 10 nucleotides matching TRBD1. Germline CDR1 reads PRHDT; CDR2 reads FYEKMQ (reference sequence). The CDR3 loop spans 16 amino acids. V shed 5 bases, J shed 5 bases, and the junction held 12 bases outside the gene matches.

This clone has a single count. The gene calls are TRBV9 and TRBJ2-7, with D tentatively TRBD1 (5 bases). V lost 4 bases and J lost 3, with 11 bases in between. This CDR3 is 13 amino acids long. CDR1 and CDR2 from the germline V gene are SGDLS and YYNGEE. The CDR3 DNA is TGTGCCAGCAGCCCCCAGGGCAACTACGAGCAGTACTTC. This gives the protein CASSPQGNYEQYF.